This T cell receptor (beta chain) was documented in a study of beta chain features in type 1 diabetes. Looking at the study overall: Examination covered 100 million to 140 million sorted cells spanning all samples. Study-wide points: VDJ junctions sequenced from type 1 diabetes patients showed fewer insertions and more deletions.

Purity exceeded 98% in all sorted populations. This clone was recorded a few times. Its antigen is still unknown. Expressed TCRB transcripts were sequenced because the entire RNA isolate underwent reverse transcription. About 3.57 million reads per sample were averaged for naive, central memory and regulatory samples. Assay used: immunoSEQ multiplex PCR; TCRdb lists only in-frame clones, some missing. The data show roughly 370,000 clones, with about 15% seen just once and 0.03% to 0.04% held by the top ten. CDR1 LNHDA and CDR2 SQIVND come from the germline V gene (reference sequence). With 4 bases clipped from V and 6 bases from J, the junction kept 10 bases outside the gene matches. The CDR3 is made up of 15 amino acids.

The source of this sequence is a man younger than 45 in good health. This sequence joins TRBV19 and TRBJ1-2; 8 nucleotides line up with TRBD1. The sample comprised naive CD4+ T cells from blood. The CDR3 coding sequence is TGTGCCAGTAGTAAATACGGACAGGGCGAACATGGCTACACCTTC. Residues: CASSKYGQGEHGYTF. The full variable domain, its missing parts supplied by reference TRBV19 and TRBJ1-2, is DGGITQSPKYLFRKEGQNVTLSCEQNLNHDAMYWYRQDPGQGLRLIYYSQIVNDFQKGDIAEGYSVSREKKESFPLTVTSAQKNPTAFYLCASSKYGQGEHGYTFGSGTRLTVV.